This T cell receptor beta chain was observed in a study of PD-L1 blockade in urothelial cancer. Study overall: Before enrollment, 0 to 3 chemotherapy regimens had been given to patients. At 6 weeks and at 3 weeks (second dose) after treatment start, blood was analyzed. Median blood clonality was around 0.08, with 75,000 to 90,000 unique TCRs.

The CDR3 spans 14 residues. Trimming took off 2 bases at V and 5 bases at J, with 12 bases between the two ends. Per germline, CDR1 LNHDA and CDR2 SQIVND (reference sequence). This sample's time point: pretreatment peripheral blood. Measured with immunoSEQ multiplex PCR; TCRdb has only the in-frame clones, and not every one. The repertoire includes approximately 50,000 clones, about 82% of them detected once, and about 20% sits in the top ten. The source of this sequence is a man in his sixties with urothelial cancer. This chain uses TRBV19 with TRBJ2-5, with D possibly being TRBD2 (6 bases). The sample was PBMCs, taken around atezolizumab (anti-PD-L1) treatment. The CDR3: CASSISAGRETQYF. CDR3 nucleotides: TGTGCCAGTAGTATATCGGCAGGGAGGGAGACCCAGTACTTC.